These 19 T cell receptor beta chains originate from one sample sequenced in a study of blood T cell repertoires in COVID-19 (TCRdb year 2020). Receptor amplification or capture employed the immunoSEQ multiplex PCR assay. Not all clones reach the TCRdb copy of this immuneACCESS table, which keeps in-frame sequences only. Checked studies attribute under half of the gap to unresolved V genes and leave the rest unexplained. Counted in this sample were roughly 50,000 clones; more than 85% of them appeared once. The ten biggest clones cover 15% to 20% of the sample. The sample taken for sequencing was peripheral blood. Receptor source: a human donor with active COVID-19. The donor label of this sample is uncertain.

This clone was seen only once. The chain has TRBV21-1 and TRBJ1-2; TRBD1 is the table's D call and was not checked against the DNA. TRBV21-1 is given as a pseudogene. The CDR3 covers 16 residues. The CDR3 nucleotides are TGTGCCAGCAGCACTGACAGGGGCGTCTTTGGCTATGGCTACACCTTC. Translating it yields CASSTDRGVFGYGYTF.

The V and J genes are TRBV19 and TRBJ2-3, with 8 bases aligning to TRBD2. CDR3 length: 15 residues. Germline V gene lookup returns CDR1 LNHDA and CDR2 SQIVND (reference sequence). Germline trimming cut 4 bases from V and 4 bases from J; bases unmatched to any gene: 7. CDR3 in amino acids: CASSSRRGASDTQYF. Written as DNA, the CDR3 is TGTGCCAGTAGTAGCCGGCGGGGGGCGTCAGATACGCAGTATTTT.

The chain is built from TRBV6-2 or TRBV6-3 and TRBJ2-5; 11 bases are shared with TRBD2. Germline V gene sequence: CDR1 MNHEY, CDR2 SVGEGT. The ends lost 2 bases at V and 0 bases at J; junction bases unmatched: 8. The CDR3 spans 18 residues. The CDR3 protein is CASSYAGLAVKYQETQYF. The CDR3 DNA follows: TGTGCCAGCAGTTACGCGGGACTAGCGGTCAAGTACCAAGAGACCCAGTACTTC.

The chain combines TRBV19 with TRBJ1-1; 9 nucleotides match TRBD1. V lost 9 bases and J lost 2; bases outside the gene matches: 7. This CDR3 has 14 amino acids. Germline V gives CDR1 LNHDA, CDR2 SQIVND (reference sequence). The DNA of the CDR3 is TGTGCCAGCAAGCCACAGGGGGCCAACACTGAAGCTTTCTTT. Its translation: CASKPQGANTEAFF.

The sample holds one count of this clone. The chain is built from TRBV7-3 and TRBJ2-3; D gene unclear. CDR3 size: 15 residues. Germline V CDR1 and CDR2: SGHTA, FQGTGA. V lost 5 bases and J 0 bases, leaving 12 bases between the germline ends. The CDR3 region has the DNA TGTGCCAGCAGCCCCTTAGCCACTAGCACAGATACGCAGTATTTT. This codes for CASSPLATSTDTQYF.

This chain connects TRBV6-5 to TRBJ2-5; TRBD2 might be the D (5 bases). V was clipped by 6 bases and J by 1 base, with 12 bases between them. In germline, CDR1 is MNHEY, CDR2 SVGAGI. This CDR3 is built from 14 residues. The chain's CDR3 is CASRLAVAQETQYF. The CDR3, as DNA: TGTGCCAGCAGGCTAGCAGTTGCCCAAGAGACCCAGTACTTC.

This clone came up once. The rearrangement links TRBV21-1 to TRBJ1-2. TRBV21-1 is a known pseudogene. The CDR3 covers 14 residues. The DNA for the CDR3 is TGTGCCAGCGGGAGAGAGGGCACTAACTATGGCTACACCTTC. It specifies CASGREGTNYGYTF.

As DNA, the CDR3 is TGTGCCAGCAGCTTAGTCGGCGGCAGGGGATTTAACATTCAGTACTTC. Translation gives CASSLVGGRGFNIQYF. The chain couples TRBV7-9 to TRBJ2-4; TRBD1 is a possible D gene (6 bases). Per the germline V gene, CDR1 is SEHNR and CDR2 is FQNEAQ (reference sequence). The CDR3 extends over 16 amino acids. Trimming removed 1 base from V and 7 bases from J, with 17 bases in between.

This clone was observed once. CDR3 coding DNA: TGTGCCAGCAGTACGGACAGATATGGCTACACCTTC. Translation: CASSTDRYGYTF. The V call is TRBV7-2, the J call TRBJ1-2, with D possibly matching TRBD1 (6 bases). Per germline, CDR1 SGHTA and CDR2 FQGNSA. V was shortened by 6 bases and J by 5 bases, with 10 bases between the two germline ends. The length of the CDR3 is 12 residues.

The CDR3 bases are TGTGCCAGCAGTGAGGAGAGGCCCACCGATGGCTACACCTTC. Encoded protein: CASSEERPTDGYTF. V and J are TRBV2 and TRBJ1-2; D not certain. With 3 bases removed from V and 6 bases from J, the gap between germline ends came to 14 bases. Per the germline V gene, CDR1 is SNHLY and CDR2 is FYNNEI. The length of the CDR3 is 14 residues.

J is TRBJ2-7 and V is TRBV4-1; TRBD1 matches at 7 bases. The CDR3 is 15 amino acids. Trimming removed 4 bases from V and 3 bases from J; junction bases left unmatched: 9. Germline V lookup: CDR1 MGHRA, CDR2 YSYEKL. The CDR3 protein is CASSLTGDYVYEQYF. The DNA of the CDR3 is TGCGCCAGCAGCCTAACAGGGGATTATGTCTACGAGCAGTACTTC.

In this sample, this clone turned up a few times. The rearrangement joins TRBV7-9 to TRBJ1-1; TRBD1 matches 8 bases. The CDR3 loop spans 15 amino acids. Trimming removed 5 bases from V and 0 bases from J; junction bases left unmatched: 5. Germline CDR1 SEHNR, CDR2 FQNEAQ (reference sequence). CDR3 nucleotide sequence: TGTGCCAGCAGCCGAAGACAGGGGATGAACACTGAAGCTTTCTTT. It codes for CASSRRQGMNTEAFF.

The sample holds a few counts of this clone. The genes are TRBV19 and TRBJ1-3; the D is unclear. Germline-derived CDR1 and CDR2 are LNHDA and SQIVND (reference sequence). V was pared by 4 bases and J by 1 base, with 11 bases between. This CDR3 spans 15 amino acids. CDR3 nucleotides: TGTGCCAGTAGTAATCAACAGTATTCTGGAAACACCATATATTTT. Its protein product is CASSNQQYSGNTIYF.

The chain recombines TRBV7-2 with TRBJ2-7, with D perhaps TRBD1 (8 bases). The germline gives CDR1 SGHTA, CDR2 FQGNSA. Trimming pared 8 bases from V and 7 bases from J, leaving 18 bases between. The CDR3 loop spans 13 amino acids. In DNA form, the CDR3 reads TGTGCCAGCGGAGCGGGACAGGCCCAAGAGCAGTACTTC. Translating it yields CASGAGQAQEQYF.

The rearrangement joins TRBV12-5 to TRBJ2-7; TRBD1 agrees at 10 bases. The germline CDR1 and CDR2 sequences are LGHNT and FRNRAP. The CDR3 has 14 residues. V gave up 6 bases and J gave up 5 bases; unmatched junction bases: 7. CDR3 sequence: CASGKRDRGHEQYF. The CDR3 DNA reads TGTGCTAGTGGAAAACGGGACAGGGGCCACGAGCAGTACTTC.

V and J are TRBV5-6 and TRBJ2-1; 7 bases are a match to TRBD2. The CDR3 runs to 12 residues. CDR1 and CDR2 (germline): SGHDT, YYEEEE. The V gene end was trimmed by 2 bases and the J gene end by 15 bases; junction bases not matched to a gene: 8. The CDR3 coding sequence is TGTGCCAGCAGCTTTACAGCTGGGGGGGGGTTCTTC. This sequence encodes CASSFTAGGGFF.

This clone was found once. The rearrangement uses TRBV9 and TRBJ1-6; D gene unclear. Germline V gene lookup returns CDR1 SGDLS and CDR2 YYNGEE. Trimming left V 0 bases short and J 8 bases short, with 9 bases between. There are 14 residues in the CDR3. CDR3 sequence reads: CASSVGIAYSPLHF. As DNA, the CDR3 is TGTGCCAGCAGCGTAGGCATAGCATATTCACCCCTCCACTTT.

The chain recombines TRBV15 with TRBJ2-6, with D uncertain. With 0 bases removed from V and 0 bases from J, the gap between germline ends came to 9 bases. The CDR3 runs 17 residues. The germline CDR1 and CDR2 sequences are LNHNV and YYDKDF (reference sequence). The CDR3 DNA is TGTGCCACCAGCAGAGAATTTGTCATCTCTGGGGCCAACGTCCTGACTTTC. This codes for CATSREFVISGANVLTF.

The table lists this clone with a few counts. This chain uses TRBV7-8 with TRBJ2-2; no clear D gene. CDR1 is SGHVS, CDR2 FQNEAQ, per germline. Deletions cut 5 bases from V and 6 bases from J, with 13 bases between. The CDR3 totals 14 residues. This CDR3 reads CASSTTRSSGELFF. DNA of the CDR3: TGTGCCAGCAGCACTACTCGTAGTTCCGGGGAGCTGTTTTTT.